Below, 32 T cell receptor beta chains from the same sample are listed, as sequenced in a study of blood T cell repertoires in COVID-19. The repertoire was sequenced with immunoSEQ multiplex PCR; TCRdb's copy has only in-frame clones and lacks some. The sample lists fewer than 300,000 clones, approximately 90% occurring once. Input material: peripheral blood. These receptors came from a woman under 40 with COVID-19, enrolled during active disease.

CDR3 loop: CASSQDWSEGGPGIQYF. The CDR3 coding sequence is TGTGCCAGCAGCCAAGATTGGAGTGAGGGAGGGCCTGGCATTCAGTACTTC. This rearrangement joins TRBV3-1 (or the pseudogene TRBV3-2) to TRBJ2-4, with 7 nucleotides matching TRBD2. Germline V gives CDR1 LGHDT, CDR2 YNNKEL (reference sequence). This CDR3 is 17 amino acids long. Trimming at V came to 0 bases and at J to 9 bases, leaving 14 bases not matched to a gene.

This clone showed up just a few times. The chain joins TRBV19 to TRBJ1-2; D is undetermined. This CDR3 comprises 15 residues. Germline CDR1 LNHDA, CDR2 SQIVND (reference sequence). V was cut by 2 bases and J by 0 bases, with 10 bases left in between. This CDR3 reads CASSINSNTNYGYTF. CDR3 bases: TGTGCCAGTAGTATAAACAGCAATACTAACTATGGCTACACCTTC. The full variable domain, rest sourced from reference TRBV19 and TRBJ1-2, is DGGITQSPKYLFRKEGQNVTLSCEQNLNHDAMYWYRQDPGQGLRLIYYSQIVNDFQKGDIAEGYSVSREKKESFPLTVTSAQKNPTAFYLCASSINSNTNYGYTFGSGTRLTVV.

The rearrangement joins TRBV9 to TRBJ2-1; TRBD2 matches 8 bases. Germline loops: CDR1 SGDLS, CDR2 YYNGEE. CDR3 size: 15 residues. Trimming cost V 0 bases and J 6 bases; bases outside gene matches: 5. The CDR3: CASSVASGSTNEQFF. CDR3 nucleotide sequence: TGTGCCAGCAGCGTAGCCAGCGGGAGTACCAATGAGCAGTTCTTC.

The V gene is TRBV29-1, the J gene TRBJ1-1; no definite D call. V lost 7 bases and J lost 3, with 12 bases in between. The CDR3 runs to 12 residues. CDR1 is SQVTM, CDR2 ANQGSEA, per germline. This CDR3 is CSGLTPDTEAFF. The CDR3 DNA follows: TGCAGCGGGCTGACACCCGACACTGAAGCTTTCTTT.

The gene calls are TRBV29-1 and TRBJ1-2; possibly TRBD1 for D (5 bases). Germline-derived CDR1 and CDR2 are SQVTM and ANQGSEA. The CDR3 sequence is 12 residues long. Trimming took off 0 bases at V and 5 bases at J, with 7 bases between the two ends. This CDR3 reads CSVEEGGYGYTF. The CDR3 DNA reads TGCAGCGTTGAAGAGGGGGGGTATGGCTACACCTTC.

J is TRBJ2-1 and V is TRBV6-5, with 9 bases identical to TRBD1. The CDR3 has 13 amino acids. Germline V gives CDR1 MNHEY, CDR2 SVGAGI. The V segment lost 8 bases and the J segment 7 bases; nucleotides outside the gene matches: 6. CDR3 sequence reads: CASGDRDVNEQFF. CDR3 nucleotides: TGTGCCAGCGGGGACAGGGACGTGAATGAGCAGTTCTTC.

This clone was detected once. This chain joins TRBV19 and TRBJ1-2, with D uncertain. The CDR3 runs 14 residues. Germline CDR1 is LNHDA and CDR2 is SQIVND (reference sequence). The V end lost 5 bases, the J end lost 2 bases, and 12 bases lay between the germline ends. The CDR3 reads CASSLLGGNYGYTF. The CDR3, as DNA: TGTGCCAGTAGTCTCCTCGGAGGGAACTATGGCTACACCTTC.

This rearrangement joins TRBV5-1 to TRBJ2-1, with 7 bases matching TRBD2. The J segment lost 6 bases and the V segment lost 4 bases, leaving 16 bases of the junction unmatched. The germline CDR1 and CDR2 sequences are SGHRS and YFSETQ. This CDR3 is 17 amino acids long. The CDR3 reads CASSPFGGGGGSNEQFF. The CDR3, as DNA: TGCGCCAGCAGCCCCTTTGGGGGAGGTGGCGGGAGCAATGAGCAGTTCTTC.

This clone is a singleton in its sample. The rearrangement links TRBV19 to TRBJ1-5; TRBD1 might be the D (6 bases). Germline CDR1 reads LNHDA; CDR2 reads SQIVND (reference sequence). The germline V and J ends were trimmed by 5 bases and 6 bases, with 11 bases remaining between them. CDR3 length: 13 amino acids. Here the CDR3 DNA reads TGTGCCAGTAGTGGGACATCCGGTCAGCCCCAGCATTTT. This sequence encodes CASSGTSGQPQHF.

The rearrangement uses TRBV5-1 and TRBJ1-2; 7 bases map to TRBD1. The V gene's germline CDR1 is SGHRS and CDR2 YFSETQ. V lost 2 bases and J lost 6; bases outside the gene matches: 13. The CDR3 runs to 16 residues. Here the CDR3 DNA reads TGCGCCAGCAGCTTCTTGACAGGGAAAATTCGTGATGGCTACACCTTC. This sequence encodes CASSFLTGKIRDGYTF.

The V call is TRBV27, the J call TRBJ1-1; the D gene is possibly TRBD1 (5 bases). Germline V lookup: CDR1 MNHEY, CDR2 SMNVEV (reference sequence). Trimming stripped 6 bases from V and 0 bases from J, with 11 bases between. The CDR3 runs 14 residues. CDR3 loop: CASRRQLLNTEAFF. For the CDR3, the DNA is TGTGCCAGCAGAAGACAGTTATTGAACACTGAAGCTTTCTTT.

CDR3 residues: CACRTGTSGDYEQYF. CDR3 in DNA: TGTGCATGCAGGACCGGGACTAGCGGGGACTACGAGCAGTACTTC. The chain uses TRBV30 and TRBJ2-7; TRBD2 aligns across 13 bases. This CDR3 region has 15 residues. Germline V gives CDR1 GTSNPN, CDR2 SVGIG (reference sequence).

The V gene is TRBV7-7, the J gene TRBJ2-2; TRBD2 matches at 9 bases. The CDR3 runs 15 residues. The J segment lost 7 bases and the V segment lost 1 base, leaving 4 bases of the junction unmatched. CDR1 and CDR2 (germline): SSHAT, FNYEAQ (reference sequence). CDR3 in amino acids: CASSLGLAVGGELFF. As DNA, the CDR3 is TGTGCCAGCAGCTTAGGACTAGCGGTAGGCGGGGAGCTGTTTTTT.

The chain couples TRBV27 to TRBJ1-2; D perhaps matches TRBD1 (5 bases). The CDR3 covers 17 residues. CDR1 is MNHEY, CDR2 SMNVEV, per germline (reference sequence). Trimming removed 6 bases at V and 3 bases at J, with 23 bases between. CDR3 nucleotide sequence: TGTGCCAGCAGAAAAGGGGATCACGAGACGCACCACTATGGCTACACCTTC. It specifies CASRKGDHETHHYGYTF.

The CDR3 loop reads CASSQVLQGYTGELFF. CDR3 DNA sequence: TGTGCCAGCAGCCAAGTGTTACAGGGCTACACCGGGGAGCTGTTTTTT. The chain carries TRBV3-1 (or the pseudogene TRBV3-2) and TRBJ2-2; D is possibly TRBD1 (6 bases). V was clipped by 1 base and J by 3 bases, with 12 bases between them. The CDR3 has 16 amino acids. CDR1 and CDR2 (germline): LGHDT, YNNKEL (reference sequence).

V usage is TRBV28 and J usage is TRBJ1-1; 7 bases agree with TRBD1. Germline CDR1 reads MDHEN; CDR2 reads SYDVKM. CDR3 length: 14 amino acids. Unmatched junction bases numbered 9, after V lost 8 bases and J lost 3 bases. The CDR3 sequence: CASGRQGVDTEAFF. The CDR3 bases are TGTGCCAGCGGGAGACAGGGTGTGGACACTGAAGCTTTCTTT.

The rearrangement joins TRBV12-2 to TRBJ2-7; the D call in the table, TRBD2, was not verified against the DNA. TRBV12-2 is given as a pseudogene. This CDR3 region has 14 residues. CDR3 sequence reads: CASRFLAGDPEQYF. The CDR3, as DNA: TGTGCAAGTCGCTTTCTAGCGGGAGACCCCGAGCAGTACTTC.

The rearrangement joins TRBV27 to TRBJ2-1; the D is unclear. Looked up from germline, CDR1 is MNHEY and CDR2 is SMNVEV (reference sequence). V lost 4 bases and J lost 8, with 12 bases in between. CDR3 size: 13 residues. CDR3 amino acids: CASSSSVPDEQFF. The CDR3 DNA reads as TGTGCCAGCAGTTCTTCAGTACCCGATGAGCAGTTCTTC.

CDR3 in amino acids: CASSHQTGAEAFF. CDR3 DNA sequence: TGTGCCAGCAGTCACCAGACAGGGGCTGAAGCTTTCTTT. V and J are TRBV12-3 or TRBV12-4 and TRBJ1-1, with 8 bases identical to TRBD1. The CDR3 is 13 residues long. With 5 bases clipped from V and 6 bases from J, the junction kept 5 bases outside the gene matches.

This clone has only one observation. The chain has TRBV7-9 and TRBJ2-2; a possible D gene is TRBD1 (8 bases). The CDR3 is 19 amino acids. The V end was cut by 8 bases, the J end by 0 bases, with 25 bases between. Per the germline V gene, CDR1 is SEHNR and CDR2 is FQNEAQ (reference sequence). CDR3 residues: CASQARGLAAATNTGELFF. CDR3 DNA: TGTGCCAGCCAAGCCAGGGGGCTAGCGGCAGCAACGAACACCGGGGAGCTGTTTTTT.

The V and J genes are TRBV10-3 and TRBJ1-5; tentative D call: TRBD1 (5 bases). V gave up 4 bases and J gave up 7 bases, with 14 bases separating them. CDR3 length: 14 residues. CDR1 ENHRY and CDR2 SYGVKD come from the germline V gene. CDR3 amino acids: CAISASQGLQPQHF. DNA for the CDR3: TGTGCCATCAGTGCTAGTCAGGGTTTGCAGCCCCAGCATTTT.

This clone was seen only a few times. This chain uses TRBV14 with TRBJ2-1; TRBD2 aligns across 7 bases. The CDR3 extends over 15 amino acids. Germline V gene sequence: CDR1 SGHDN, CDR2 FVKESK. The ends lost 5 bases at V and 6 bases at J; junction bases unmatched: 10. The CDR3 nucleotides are TGTGCCAGCAGCAGAATAGCGGGCTCACCCAATGAGCAGTTCTTC. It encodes CASSRIAGSPNEQFF. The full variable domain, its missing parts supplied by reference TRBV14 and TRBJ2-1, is EAGVTQFPSHSVIEKGQTVTLRCDPISGHDNLYWYRRVMGKEIKFLLHFVKESKQDESGMPNNRFLAERTGGTYSTLKVQPAELEDSGVYFCASSRIAGSPNEQFFGPGTRLTVL.

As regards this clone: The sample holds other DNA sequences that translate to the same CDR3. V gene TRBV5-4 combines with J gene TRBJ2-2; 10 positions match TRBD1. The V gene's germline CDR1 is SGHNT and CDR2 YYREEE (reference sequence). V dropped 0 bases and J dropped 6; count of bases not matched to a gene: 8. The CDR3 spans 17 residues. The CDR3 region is CASSLEVTGGRSGELFF. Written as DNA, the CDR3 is TGTGCCAGCAGCTTGGAAGTGACAGGGGGCAGATCCGGGGAGCTGTTTTTT.

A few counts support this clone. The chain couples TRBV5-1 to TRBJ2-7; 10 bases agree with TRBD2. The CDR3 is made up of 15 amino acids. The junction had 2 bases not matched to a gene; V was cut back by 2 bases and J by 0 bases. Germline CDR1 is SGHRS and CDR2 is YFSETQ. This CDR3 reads CASSLLAGSSYEQYF. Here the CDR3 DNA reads TGCGCCAGCAGCTTACTAGCGGGGAGCTCCTACGAGCAGTACTTC.

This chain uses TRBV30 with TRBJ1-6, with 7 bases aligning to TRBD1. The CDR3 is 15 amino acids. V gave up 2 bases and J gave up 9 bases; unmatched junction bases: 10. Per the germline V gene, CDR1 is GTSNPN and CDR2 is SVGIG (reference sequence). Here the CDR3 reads CAWSIGQGTVSPLHF. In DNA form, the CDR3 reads TGTGCCTGGAGTATCGGCCAGGGGACAGTTTCACCCCTCCACTTT.

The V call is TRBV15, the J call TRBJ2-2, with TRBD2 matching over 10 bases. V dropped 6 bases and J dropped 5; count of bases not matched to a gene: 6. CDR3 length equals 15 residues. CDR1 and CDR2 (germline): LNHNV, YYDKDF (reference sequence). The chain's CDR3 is CATRSAGGQTGELFF. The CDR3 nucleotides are TGTGCCACCAGGTCAGCGGGAGGGCAAACCGGGGAGCTGTTTTTT.

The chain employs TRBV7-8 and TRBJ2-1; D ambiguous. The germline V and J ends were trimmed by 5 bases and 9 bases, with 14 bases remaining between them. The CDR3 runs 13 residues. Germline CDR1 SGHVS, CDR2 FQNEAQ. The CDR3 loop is CASSRVEEPEQFF. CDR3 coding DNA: TGTGCCAGCAGCCGAGTAGAGGAACCTGAGCAGTTCTTC.

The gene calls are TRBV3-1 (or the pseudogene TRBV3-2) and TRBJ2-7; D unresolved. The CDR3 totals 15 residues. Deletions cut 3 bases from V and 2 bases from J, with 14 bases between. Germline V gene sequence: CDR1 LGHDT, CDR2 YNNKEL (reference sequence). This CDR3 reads CASSQQPAVAYEQYF. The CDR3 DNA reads TGTGCCAGCAGCCAGCAGCCCGCGGTCGCCTACGAGCAGTACTTC.

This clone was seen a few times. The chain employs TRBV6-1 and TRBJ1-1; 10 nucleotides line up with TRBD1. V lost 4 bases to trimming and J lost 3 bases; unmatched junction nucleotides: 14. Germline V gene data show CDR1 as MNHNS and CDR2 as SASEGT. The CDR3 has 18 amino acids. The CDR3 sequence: CASSVGTGVRNRDTEAFF. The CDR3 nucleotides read TGTGCCAGCAGTGTCGGGACAGGGGTTCGGAATCGGGACACTGAAGCTTTCTTT.

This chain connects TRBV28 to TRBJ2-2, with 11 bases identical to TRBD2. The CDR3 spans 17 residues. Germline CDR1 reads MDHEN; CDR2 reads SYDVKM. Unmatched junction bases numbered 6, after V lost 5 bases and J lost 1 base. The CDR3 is CASSPSGLAGNTGELFF. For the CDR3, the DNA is TGTGCCAGCAGTCCCTCCGGACTAGCGGGGAACACCGGGGAGCTGTTTTTT. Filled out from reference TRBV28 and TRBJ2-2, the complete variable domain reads DVKVTQSSRYLVKRTGEKVFLECVQDMDHENMFWYRQDPGLGLRLIYFSYDVKMKEKGDIPEGYSVSREKKERFSLILESASTNQTSMYLCASSPSGLAGNTGELFFGEGSRLTVL.

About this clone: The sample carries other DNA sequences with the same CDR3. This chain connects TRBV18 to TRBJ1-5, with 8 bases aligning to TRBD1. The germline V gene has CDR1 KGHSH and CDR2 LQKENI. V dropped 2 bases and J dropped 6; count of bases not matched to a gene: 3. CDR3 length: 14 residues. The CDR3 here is CASSPGTGGQPQHF. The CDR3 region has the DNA TGTGCCAGCTCACCAGGCACAGGGGGTCAGCCCCAGCATTTT.

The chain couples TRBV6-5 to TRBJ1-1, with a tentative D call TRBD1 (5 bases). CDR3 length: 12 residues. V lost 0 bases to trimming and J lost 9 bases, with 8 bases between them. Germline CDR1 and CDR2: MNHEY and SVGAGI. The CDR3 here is CASSYSGGQAFF. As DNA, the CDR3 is TGTGCCAGCAGTTACTCCGGGGGACAAGCTTTCTTT.